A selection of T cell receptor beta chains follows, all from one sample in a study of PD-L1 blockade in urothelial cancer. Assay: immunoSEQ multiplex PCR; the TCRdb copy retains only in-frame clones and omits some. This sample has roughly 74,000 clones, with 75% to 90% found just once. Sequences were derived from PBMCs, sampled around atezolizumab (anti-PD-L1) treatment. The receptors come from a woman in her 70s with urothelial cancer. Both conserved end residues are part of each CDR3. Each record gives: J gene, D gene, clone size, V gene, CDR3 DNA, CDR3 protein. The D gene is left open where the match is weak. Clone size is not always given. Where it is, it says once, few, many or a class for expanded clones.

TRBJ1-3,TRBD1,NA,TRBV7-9,TGTGCCAGCAGCATAGGACAGGGTAAAGACACCATATATTTT,CASSIGQGKDTIYF
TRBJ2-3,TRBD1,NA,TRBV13,TGTGCCAGCAGCCCCCCCGGGACAGGGGGCAGAGATACGCAGTATTTT,CASSPPGTGGRDTQYF
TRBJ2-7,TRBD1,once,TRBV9,TGTGCCAGCAGCTGGACAGGGGGCGGCGACGAGCAGTACTTC,CASSWTGGGDEQYF
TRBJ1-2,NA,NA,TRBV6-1,TGTGCCAGCAGTGAAATTGGGGGGTTTTCTGGCTACACCTTC,CASSEIGGFSGYTF
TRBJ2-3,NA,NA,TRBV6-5,TGTGCCAGCAGTTACTCGATATCTAGCGCAGATACGCAGTATTTT,CASSYSISSADTQYF
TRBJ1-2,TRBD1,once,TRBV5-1,TGCGCCAGCAGCCCAGACAGGGGGCGCATCTATGGCTACACCTTC,CASSPDRGRIYGYTF
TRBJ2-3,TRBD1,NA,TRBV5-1,TGCGCCAGCTCCCTAGGGGACAGGTCCACAGATACGCAGTATTTT,CASSLGDRSTDTQYF
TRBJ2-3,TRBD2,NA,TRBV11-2,TGTGCCAGCAGCTTAAGAGGATCACTAGCGGGGTTCACAGATACGCAGTATTTT,CASSLRGSLAGFTDTQYF
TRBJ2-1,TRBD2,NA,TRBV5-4,TGTGCCAGCAAGGGGACTAGCGGGAGGGCCACGGGTGAGCAGTTCTTC,CASKGTSGRATGEQFF
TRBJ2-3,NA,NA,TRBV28,TGTGCCAGCCTGAACTCAGGGCGGGGTACGCAGTATTTT,CASLNSGRGTQYF
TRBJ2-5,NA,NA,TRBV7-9,TGTGCCAGCAGCTTGCATACAGGAGTCCAAGAGACCCAGTACTTC,CASSLHTGVQETQYF
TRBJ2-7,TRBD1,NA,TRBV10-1,TGCGCCAGCAGCACAGGGGTGGGGGACGAGCAGTACTTC,CASSTGVGDEQYF
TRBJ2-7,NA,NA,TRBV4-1,TGCGCCAGCAGCCAAGATCGTGGCCTGGCCTCCTACGAGCAGTACTTC,CASSQDRGLASYEQYF
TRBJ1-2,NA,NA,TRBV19,TGTGCCAGTAGTATTGAGACAGGCGGACCCTATGGCTACACCTTC,CASSIETGGPYGYTF
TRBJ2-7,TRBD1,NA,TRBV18,TGTGCCAGCTCACCCGCAGGGGGCATTTACGAGCAGTACTTC,CASSPAGGIYEQYF
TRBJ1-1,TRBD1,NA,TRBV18,TGTGCCAGCTCACCAAAGACCCCGGACAGGGGCACTGAAGCTTTCTTT,CASSPKTPDRGTEAFF
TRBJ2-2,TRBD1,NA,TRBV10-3,TGTGCCATCAGGGGACAGGGATCCGGGGAGCTGTTTTTT,CAIRGQGSGELFF
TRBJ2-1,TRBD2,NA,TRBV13,TGTGCCAGCAGCTTAGACACTAGCGGGGATCGCTACAATGAGCAGTTCTTC,CASSLDTSGDRYNEQFF
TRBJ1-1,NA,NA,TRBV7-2,TGTGCCAGCAGCTTTATTGAGGGTCTGGCTTTCTTT,CASSFIEGLAFF
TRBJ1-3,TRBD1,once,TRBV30,TGTGCCTGGAACAGGGGCTCTGGAAACACCATATATTTT,CAWNRGSGNTIYF
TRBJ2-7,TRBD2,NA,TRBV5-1,TGCGCCAGCAGCGTTACGGGAGGAATACACGAGCAGTACTTC,CASSVTGGIHEQYF
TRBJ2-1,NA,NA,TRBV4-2,TGTGCCAGCAGCCAAGATTTTAGTCCCTACAATGAGCAGTTCTTC,CASSQDFSPYNEQFF
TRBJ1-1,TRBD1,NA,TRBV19,TGTGCCAGTAGTATCGGGACAGGACAAATGAACACTGAAGCTTTCTTT,CASSIGTGQMNTEAFF
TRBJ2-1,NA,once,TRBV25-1,TGTGCCAGCAGTGAATCGGTGGACAAATACAATGAGCAGTTCTTC,CASSESVDKYNEQFF
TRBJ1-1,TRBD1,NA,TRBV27,TGTGCCAGCAGTTTCGAGCTAGAACACCGGGGACAGCGGAACACTGAAGCTTTCTTT,CASSFELEHRGQRNTEAFF
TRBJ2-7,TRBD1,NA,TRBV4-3,TGCGCCAGCAGCCAAGAGGGGACAGGGTCTTACGAGCAGTACTTC,CASSQEGTGSYEQYF
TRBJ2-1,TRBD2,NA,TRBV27,TGTGCCAGCAGTTACCTAAGCAGGCTAGCGGGAGGAGAGCAGTTCTTC,CASSYLSRLAGGEQFF
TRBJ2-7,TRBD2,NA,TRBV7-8,TGTGCCAGCAGCTTAGCTCCCCGGGGGGGCTCCTACGAGCAGTACTTC,CASSLAPRGGSYEQYF
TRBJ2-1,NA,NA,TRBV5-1,TGCGCCAGCAGCTTGGTTAGTAGCGGAATCTCTGAGCAGTTCTTC,CASSLVSSGISEQFF
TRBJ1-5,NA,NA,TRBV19,TGTGCCAGTAGTTCAGGGGTAGGTCAGCCCCAGCATTTT,CASSSGVGQPQHF
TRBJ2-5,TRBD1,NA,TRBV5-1,TGCGCCAGCAGCCCAGACCTCCTAGACAGGGCGGGAGAGACCCAGTACTTC,CASSPDLLDRAGETQYF
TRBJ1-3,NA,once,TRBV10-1,TGCGCCAGCAGTGCTACAGCTGGAAACACCATATATTTT,CASSATAGNTIYF
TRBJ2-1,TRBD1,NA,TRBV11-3,TGTGCCAGCAGCTTGAGACAGGGCAATGAGCAGTTCTTC,CASSLRQGNEQFF
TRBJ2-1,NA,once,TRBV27,TGTGCCAGCAGTATATCGGGACATTACAATGAGCAGTTCTTC,CASSISGHYNEQFF
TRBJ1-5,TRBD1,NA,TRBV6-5,TGTGCCAGCAGCTCGGGACAGGCAACTCAGCCCCAGCATTTT,CASSSGQATQPQHF
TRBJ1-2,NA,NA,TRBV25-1,TGTGCCAGCAGTGTAGCTAACTATGGCTACACCTTC,CASSVANYGYTF
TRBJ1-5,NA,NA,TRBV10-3,TGTGCCATCAGTGACGGGACACCCAATAGGCCCCAGCATTTT,CAISDGTPNRPQHF
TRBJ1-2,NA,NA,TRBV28,TGTGCCAGCAGACCTCAGGGTTATGGCTACACCTTC,CASRPQGYGYTF
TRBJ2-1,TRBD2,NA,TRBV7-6,TGTGCCAGCAGCCCCACTAGCGGGAGATACAATGAGCAGTTCTTC,CASSPTSGRYNEQFF
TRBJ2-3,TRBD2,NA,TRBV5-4,TGTGCCAGCAGCCAAAGCGGGAGAGTTTGGGGAGATACGCAGTATTTT,CASSQSGRVWGDTQYF
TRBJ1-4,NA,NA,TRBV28,TGTGCCAGCAGTCCACGCCCCCAGGGCGCAACTAATGAAAAACTGTTTTTT,CASSPRPQGATNEKLFF
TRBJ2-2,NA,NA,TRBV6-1,TGTGCCAGCAGTGAAGCGTGGACGGGGAGCGCGAACACCGGGGAGCTGTTTTTT,CASSEAWTGSANTGELFF
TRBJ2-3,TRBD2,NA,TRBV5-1,TGCGCCAGCAGCTTGACGGCGCATGGGCGGGGGGGCCCCCCGGGTACGCAGTATTTT,CASSLTAHGRGGPPGTQYF
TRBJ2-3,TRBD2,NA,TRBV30,TGTGCCTGGAGTGCCTTAGCGGGGGCCGCAGATACGCAGTATTTT,CAWSALAGAADTQYF
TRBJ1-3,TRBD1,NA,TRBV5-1,TGCGCCAGCAGCTTGGGACAGGGTTTAAGCTCTGGAAACACCATATATTTT,CASSLGQGLSSGNTIYF
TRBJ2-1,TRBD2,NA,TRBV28,TGTGCCAGCAGTTCCCCCCCCGAAGGACTAGCGGGAGTAAATGAGCAGTTCTTC,CASSSPPEGLAGVNEQFF
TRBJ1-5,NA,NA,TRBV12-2,TGTGCAAGTCGCCCCAGGGGGCGAGATCAGCCCCAGCATTTT,CASRPRGRDQPQHF
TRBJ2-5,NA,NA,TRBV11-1,TGTGCCAGCAGCTCCCGGACTAACCAAGAGACCCAGTACTTC,CASSSRTNQETQYF
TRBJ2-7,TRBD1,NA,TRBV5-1,TGCGCCAGCAGCGTTAGACAGGGGCCCTTGGGGGAGCAGTACTTC,CASSVRQGPLGEQYF
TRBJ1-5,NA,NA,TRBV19,TGTGCCAGTAGTATCCCCAGGGTTCATCAGCCCCAGCATTTT,CASSIPRVHQPQHF